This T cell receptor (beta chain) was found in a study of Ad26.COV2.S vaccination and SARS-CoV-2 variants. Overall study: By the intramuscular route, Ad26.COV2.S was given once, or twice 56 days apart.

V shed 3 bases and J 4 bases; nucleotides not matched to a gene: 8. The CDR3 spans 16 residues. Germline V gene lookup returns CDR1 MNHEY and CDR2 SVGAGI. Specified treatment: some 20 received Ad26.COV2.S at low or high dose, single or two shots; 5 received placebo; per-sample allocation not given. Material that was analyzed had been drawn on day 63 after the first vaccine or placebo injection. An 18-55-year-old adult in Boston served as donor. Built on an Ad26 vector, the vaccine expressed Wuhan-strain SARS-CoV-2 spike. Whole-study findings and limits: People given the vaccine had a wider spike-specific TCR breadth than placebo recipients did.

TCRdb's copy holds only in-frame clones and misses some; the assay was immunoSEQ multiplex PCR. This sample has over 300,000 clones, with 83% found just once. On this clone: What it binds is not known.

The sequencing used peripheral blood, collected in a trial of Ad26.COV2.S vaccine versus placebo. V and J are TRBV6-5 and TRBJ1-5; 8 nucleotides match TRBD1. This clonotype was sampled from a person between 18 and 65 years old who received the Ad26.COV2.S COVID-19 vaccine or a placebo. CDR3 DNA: TGTGCCAGCAGTTATTTGGCAGGGGGCGCGAATCAGCCCCAGCATTTT. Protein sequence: CASSYLAGGANQPQHF.